These 21 T cell receptor beta chains were all obtained from the same sample, sequenced in a study of shared clonotypes between healthy human individuals. The protocol was immunoSEQ multiplex PCR, while the TCRdb copy is restricted to in-frame clones and leaves out a portion. The repertoire consists of under 1,900,000 clones, with roughly 98.5% occurring once and the leading ten covering 0.36%. The sample was naive CD4+ T cells sorted from blood. The subset denotes: CD45RA+ positively selected. The origin of the receptors is a young man in good health.

The chain uses TRBV18 and TRBJ2-5, with a tentative D call TRBD2 (5 bases). The CDR3 has 15 amino acids. Between the trimmed V and J ends, which lost 3 bases and 1 base, there was a span of 12 bases. Germline CDR1 is KGHSH and CDR2 is LQKENI. The CDR3 DNA reads as TGTGCCAGCTCACCTCCGGGAAGCCGCCAAGAGACCCAGTACTTC. Translated: CASSPPGSRQETQYF.

This clone came up once. The V call is TRBV18, the J call TRBJ2-3; no firm D call. Trimming removed 8 bases from V and 0 bases from J, with 15 bases in between. The germline V gene encodes CDR1 KGHSH and CDR2 LQKENI. The CDR3 length is 15 residues. The CDR3: CASPAWGPSTDTQYF. In DNA, the CDR3 is TGTGCCAGCCCTGCTTGGGGTCCTAGCACAGATACGCAGTATTTT. Complete variable domain (other parts from reference TRBV18 and TRBJ2-3): NAGVMQNPRHLVRRRGQEARLRCSPMKGHSHVYWYRQLPEEGLKFMVYLQKENIIDESGMPKERFSAEFPKEGPSILRIQQVVRGDSAAYFCASPAWGPSTDTQYFGPGTRLTVL.

This clone was recorded only once. V gene TRBV11-2 combines with J gene TRBJ2-5; 7 bases agree with TRBD1. The germline gives CDR1 SGHAT, CDR2 FQNNGV. V shed 3 bases and J 1 base; nucleotides not matched to a gene: 5. The CDR3 loop spans 15 amino acids. CDR3 bases: TGTGCCAGCAGCTTGGCCAACAGGGGCCAAGAGACCCAGTACTTC. It codes for CASSLANRGQETQYF.

This rearrangement joins TRBV7-2 to TRBJ2-7; TRBD1 aligns across 7 bases. The V gene end was trimmed by 4 bases and the J gene end by 4 bases; junction bases not matched to a gene: 4. The CDR3 runs 13 residues. CDR1 and CDR2 (germline): SGHTA, FQGNSA. The CDR3 loop is CASSSRDSYEQYF. CDR3 in DNA: TGTGCCAGCAGCTCCCGGGACAGTTACGAGCAGTACTTC.

The genes are TRBV5-6 and TRBJ2-3; 9 bases are a match to TRBD1. There are 16 residues in the CDR3. Germline loops: CDR1 SGHDT, CDR2 YYEEEE. V lost 4 bases to trimming and J lost 3 bases; unmatched junction nucleotides: 9. CDR3 amino acids: CASSGRDRVQTDTQYF. The DNA for the CDR3 is TGTGCCAGCAGCGGGCGGGACAGGGTACAAACAGATACGCAGTATTTT.

The count of this clone is one. The chain has TRBV27 and TRBJ2-7; 8 bases line up with TRBD1. The V and J ends lost 3 bases and 4 bases, in that order; junction bases with no gene match: 2. This CDR3 spans 13 amino acids. Germline CDR1 is MNHEY and CDR2 is SMNVEV (reference sequence). The CDR3, as DNA: TGTGCCAGCAGTTTGGACAGGGATTACGAGCAGTACTTC. This sequence encodes CASSLDRDYEQYF.

The J gene is TRBJ2-3, the V gene TRBV18; 10 positions match TRBD1. The V segment lost 4 bases and the J segment 6 bases; nucleotides outside the gene matches: 16. The CDR3 sequence is 18 residues long. Germline-derived CDR1 and CDR2 are KGHSH and LQKENI. The CDR3: CASSRRQGALFGIDTQYF. The CDR3 DNA sequence: TGTGCCAGCTCACGACGACAGGGGGCGCTTTTTGGTATTGATACGCAGTATTTT. Complete variable domain (other parts from reference TRBV18 and TRBJ2-3): NAGVMQNPRHLVRRRGQEARLRCSPMKGHSHVYWYRQLPEEGLKFMVYLQKENIIDESGMPKERFSAEFPKEGPSILRIQQVVRGDSAAYFCASSRRQGALFGIDTQYFGPGTRLTVL.

CDR3 sequence (DNA): TGTGCCAGCAGCCAAATAACAACTAGCTACACCGGGGAGCTGTTTTTT. It is translated as CASSQITTSYTGELFF. The rearrangement joins TRBV11-2 to TRBJ2-2, with TRBD2 as a possible D gene (6 bases). This CDR3 comprises 16 residues. The germline gives CDR1 SGHAT, CDR2 FQNNGV. V lost 5 bases and J lost 3, with 16 bases in between. The variable domain in full, with the rest retrieved from reference TRBV11-2 and TRBJ2-2, is EAGVAQSPRYKIIEKRQSVAFWCNPISGHATLYWYQQILGQGPKLLIQFQNNGVVDDSQLPKDRFSAERLKGVDSTLKIQPAKLEDSAVYLCASSQITTSYTGELFFGEGSRLTVL.

The CDR3 nucleotides read TGTGCCAGCAGTGAGGGTACTTCGTTGAGGCAGTTCTTC. Translating gives CASSEGTSLRQFF. The chain uses TRBV6-1 and TRBJ2-1; D uncertain. This CDR3 spans 13 amino acids. Trimming pared 3 bases from V and 12 bases from J, leaving 15 bases between. Germline V CDR1 and CDR2: MNHNS, SASEGT.

The rearrangement joins TRBV27 to TRBJ2-3, with a tentative D call TRBD1 (5 bases). Deletions cut 6 bases from V and 0 bases from J, with 7 bases between. The CDR3 runs 13 residues. CDR1 MNHEY and CDR2 SMNVEV come from the germline V gene (reference sequence). The CDR3 sequence is CASRDTSTDTQYF. Written as DNA, the CDR3 is TGTGCCAGCAGGGACACTAGCACAGATACGCAGTATTTT.

The V call is TRBV5-4, the J call TRBJ2-7; no clear D. The CDR3 contains 13 residues. Trimming took off 4 bases at V and 4 bases at J, with 12 bases between the two ends. Germline loops: CDR1 SGHNT, CDR2 YYREEE (reference sequence). The CDR3 DNA reads TGTGCCAGCAGCCCTGGATTGAGGTACGAGCAGTACTTC. Its translation: CASSPGLRYEQYF.

CDR3 sequence (DNA): TGTGCCAGCAGCCCCCTGGGGTCCAATGAGCAGTTCTTC. This encodes CASSPLGSNEQFF. The V and J genes are TRBV11-1 and TRBJ2-1; D is unresolved. This CDR3 has 13 residues. V was shortened by 5 bases and J by 6 bases, with 11 bases between the two germline ends. Germline CDR1 is SGHAT and CDR2 is FQDESV (reference sequence).

The chain uses TRBV27 and TRBJ2-7, with 7 bases identical to TRBD2. Germline V lookup: CDR1 MNHEY, CDR2 SMNVEV (reference sequence). This CDR3 spans 17 amino acids. The V and J ends lost 1 base and 2 bases, in that order; junction bases with no gene match: 11. The CDR3 reads CASSLFVPRTSPYEQYF. The CDR3 nucleotides are TGTGCCAGCAGTTTATTCGTTCCCCGGACTAGTCCCTACGAGCAGTACTTC.

The chain joins TRBV28 to TRBJ2-3, with 9 bases lining up with TRBD1. There are 18 residues in the CDR3. Germline CDR1 MDHEN, CDR2 SYDVKM. The ends lost 4 bases at V and 3 bases at J; junction bases unmatched: 14. CDR3 in DNA: TGTGCCAGCAGTTCCTATTGGGACAGGGTCGCCGGAACAGATACGCAGTATTTT. As protein: CASSSYWDRVAGTDTQYF.

V usage is TRBV6-1 and J usage is TRBJ2-7; D is unresolved. This CDR3 contains 11 residues. V was clipped by 4 bases and J by 6 bases, with 7 bases between them. CDR1 and CDR2 (germline): MNHNS, SASEGT. The CDR3 DNA sequence: TGTGCCAGCAGTGCGGGTTCCGAGCAGTACTTC. Its protein is CASSAGSEQYF.

This clone occurred once. This chain joins TRBV5-1 and TRBJ2-1, with a possible D match to TRBD2 (6 bases). CDR3 size: 14 residues. Germline V CDR1 and CDR2: SGHRS, YFSETQ. The ends were cut back, 5 bases at V and 6 bases at J, with 15 bases in the middle. The CDR3 loop reads CASSGQGGGNEQFF. CDR3 bases: TGCGCCAGCAGTGGGCAGGGAGGTGGCAATGAGCAGTTCTTC.

The gene calls are TRBV7-6 and TRBJ2-1; 13 bases match TRBD2. The germline V gene has CDR1 SGHVS and CDR2 FNYEAQ. The ends lost 6 bases at V and 4 bases at J; junction bases unmatched: 12. The CDR3 is made up of 18 amino acids. The CDR3 region is CASRLQGTSGTIYNEQFF. The DNA of the CDR3 is TGTGCCAGCAGACTCCAAGGGACTAGCGGGACTATATACAATGAGCAGTTCTTC.

This chain joins TRBV5-5 and TRBJ2-3; 9 bases are shared with TRBD2. Trimming cost V 2 bases and J 2 bases; bases outside gene matches: 6. The CDR3 has 16 residues. CDR1 is SGHKS, CDR2 YYEKEE, per germline (reference sequence). CDR3 loop: CASSFGLAGSTDTQYF. CDR3 in DNA: TGTGCCAGCAGCTTTGGTCTAGCGGGATCCACAGATACGCAGTATTTT.

This clone was seen a single time. The genes are TRBV5-1 and TRBJ2-1; TRBD2 aligns across 12 bases. The CDR3 consists of 15 residues. Losses at the gene ends were 4 bases for V and 8 bases for J; bases not matched to a gene: 7. From germline, CDR1 is SGHRS and CDR2 YFSETQ. CDR3 region: CASSKRTSGNHEQFF. Written as DNA, the CDR3 is TGCGCCAGCAGCAAGCGGACTAGCGGGAACCATGAGCAGTTCTTC.

The chain employs TRBV7-9 and TRBJ1-2, with unresolved D. The CDR3 consists of 15 residues. Germline V lookup: CDR1 SEHNR, CDR2 FQNEAQ (reference sequence). Trimming stripped 1 base from V and 7 bases from J, with 16 bases between. CDR3 sequence reads: CASSLDRARAAGYTF. The CDR3 bases are TGTGCCAGCAGCTTAGATCGGGCTAGGGCGGCTGGCTACACCTTC.

The chain combines TRBV30 with TRBJ2-1; TRBD2 aligns across 8 bases. The V segment lost 0 bases and the J segment 5 bases; nucleotides outside the gene matches: 3. From germline, CDR1 is GTSNPN and CDR2 SVGIG (reference sequence). CDR3 length: 14 residues. The CDR3 here is CAWSVTGGDNEQFF. The CDR3, as DNA: TGTGCCTGGAGTGTAACGGGAGGGGACAATGAGCAGTTCTTC.